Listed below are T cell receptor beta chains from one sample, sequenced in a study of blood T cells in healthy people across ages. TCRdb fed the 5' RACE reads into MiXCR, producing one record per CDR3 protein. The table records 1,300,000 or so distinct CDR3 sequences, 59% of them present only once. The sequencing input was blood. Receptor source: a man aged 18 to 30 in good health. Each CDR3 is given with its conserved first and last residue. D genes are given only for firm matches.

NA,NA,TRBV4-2,CASSQEQASYEQYF
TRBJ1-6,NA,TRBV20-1,CSPHRGNSPLHF
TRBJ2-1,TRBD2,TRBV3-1,CASCSSEAGVRGIEQFF
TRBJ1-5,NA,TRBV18,CASSPPYAQPQHF
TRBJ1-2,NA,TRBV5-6,CASSFYGDYGYTF
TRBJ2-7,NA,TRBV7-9,CASSPTRDTPKGEQYF
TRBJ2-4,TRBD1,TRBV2,CASSDDRVTKNIQYF
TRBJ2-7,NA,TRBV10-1,CASSESGGPYEQYF
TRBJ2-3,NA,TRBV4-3,CASSQIRRGITDTQYF
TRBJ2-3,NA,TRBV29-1,CSSSFGDGRDTQYF
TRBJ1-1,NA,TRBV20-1,CSASPTGGGTEAFF
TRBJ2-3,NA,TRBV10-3,CAIGERAGRAADTQYF
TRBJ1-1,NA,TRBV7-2,CASVLTRAPGQAFF
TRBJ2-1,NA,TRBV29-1,CSVRGEGGPRYNEQFF
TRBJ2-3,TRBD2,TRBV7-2,CASSLTAGGRTDTQYF
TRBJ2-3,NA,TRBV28,CAAAIGPVTDTQYF
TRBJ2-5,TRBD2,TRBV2,CASSEWEGSEETQYF
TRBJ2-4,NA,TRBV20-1,CSAERGAAKNIQYF
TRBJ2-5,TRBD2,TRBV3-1,CASSRGLAGQQETQYF
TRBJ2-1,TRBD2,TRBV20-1,CSARGTSGAYNEQFF
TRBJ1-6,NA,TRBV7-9,CASSPRVSNSPLHF
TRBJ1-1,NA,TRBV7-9,CASSPIYADGEETEAFF
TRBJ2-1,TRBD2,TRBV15,CATSRSRLAGYNEQFF
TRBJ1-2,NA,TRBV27,CASSLSGRYGYTF
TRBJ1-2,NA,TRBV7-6,CASSDTMDIGGNGYTF
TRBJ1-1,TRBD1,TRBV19,CASSWGTGTEAFF
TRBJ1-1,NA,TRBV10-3,CAITTGIPEAFF
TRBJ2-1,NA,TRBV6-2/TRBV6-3,CASSYRGGAREQFF
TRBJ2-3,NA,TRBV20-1,CSAQGPTSTDTQYF
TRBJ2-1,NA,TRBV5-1,CASSRSPGYEQFF
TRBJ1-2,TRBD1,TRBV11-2,CASSFDQGQGLVYGYTF
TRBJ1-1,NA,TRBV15,CATSRARQNTEAFF
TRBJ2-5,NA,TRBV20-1,CSARDDRSGAEEQYF
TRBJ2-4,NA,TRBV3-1,CASSQDLGLLAKNIQYF
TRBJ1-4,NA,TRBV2,CASSPRVRRNEKLFF
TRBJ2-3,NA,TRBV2,CASSEVGLRAQYF
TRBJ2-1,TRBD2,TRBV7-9,CASSRTSGIPNEQFF
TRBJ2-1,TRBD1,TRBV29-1,CSVASDRGPDNEQFF
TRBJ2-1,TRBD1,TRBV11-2,CASRRTGARNNEQFF
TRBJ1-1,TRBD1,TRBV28,CASSSTGVANTEAFF
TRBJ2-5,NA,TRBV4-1,CASSQDGLIQETQYF
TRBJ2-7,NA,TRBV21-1,CASRAGRPRYQSSYEQYF
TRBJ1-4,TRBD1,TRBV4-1,CASSPLQGALNEKLFF
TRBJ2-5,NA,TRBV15,CATSRDSGWETQYF
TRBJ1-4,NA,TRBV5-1,CASSLVLSEKLFF
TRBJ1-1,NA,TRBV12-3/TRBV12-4,CASSFEAFF
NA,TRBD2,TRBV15,CATSREGLAGTYEQYF
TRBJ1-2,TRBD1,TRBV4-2,CASSQRPGTENYGYTF
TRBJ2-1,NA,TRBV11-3,CASSFTDNEQFF
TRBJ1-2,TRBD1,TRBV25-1,CATGTGENGYTF
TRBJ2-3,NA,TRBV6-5,CASSRTLQFTDTQYF
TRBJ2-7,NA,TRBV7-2,CASSLVGVYSYEQYF
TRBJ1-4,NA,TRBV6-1,CASSIQGLEGEKLFF
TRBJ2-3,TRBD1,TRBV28,CASSFSTGGPDTQYF
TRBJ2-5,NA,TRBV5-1,CASSASRLKQETQYF
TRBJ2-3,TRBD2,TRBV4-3,CASSQEEGLAGRDTQYF
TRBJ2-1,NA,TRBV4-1,CASSQVAQASSYNEQFF
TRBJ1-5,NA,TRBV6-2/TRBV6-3,CASSNGQPQHF
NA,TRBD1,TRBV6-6,CASSYTGTGYEQYF
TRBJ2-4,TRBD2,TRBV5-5,CASSSGPGLAAKNIQYF